The entry below describes one T cell receptor beta chain. Its antigen is currently unknown. Every donor, a Caucasian adult, lived in Nashville, Tennessee. This specimen belongs to a study of shared clonotypes between healthy human individuals. Study-wide findings and caveats: Tissue TCR repertoires likely differ from these blood-only repertoires. Donor scarcity curtailed the genetic and exposure-history diversity represented herein.

The CDR3 consists of 15 residues. Trimming took 3 bases from V and 6 from J; bases not matched to a gene: 10. Germline V gene sequence: CDR1 MNHEY, CDR2 SMNVEV (reference sequence). Assay execution proceeded at the deep level. Libraries were prepared by immunoSEQ multiplex PCR; TCRdb keeps only in-frame clonotypes and omits some of them. Altogether 520,000 or so clones are present, 79% being singletons, with the ten largest covering around 13%. The chain joins TRBV27 to TRBJ2-7; 8 nucleotides align to TRBD2. The specimen was PBMCs. The clonotype was recovered from a woman aged 35 to 49 in good health. Some clones in this sample may be carry-over from other donors' samples. The CDR3, as DNA: TGTGCCAGCAGTTTTGGCGGGAGGCCCTCCGGCGAGCAGTACTTC. Its protein product is CASSFGGRPSGEQYF.